This T cell receptor (beta chain) is from a study of OX40 agonist ivuxolimab in advanced cancers. The wider study: It was permissible to have had prior anti-PD-1, anti-PD-L1 or anti-CTLA-4 therapy, and under 45% had some.

The CDR3 spans 14 residues. V dropped 6 bases and J dropped 4; count of bases not matched to a gene: 8. Germline CDR1 reads MNHEY; CDR2 reads SMNVEV (reference sequence). Repertoires were generated with immunoSEQ multiplex PCR, while TCRdb's copy carries only in-frame clones and drops some. This table holds roughly 63,000 clones, 85% to 90% found once. This chain links TRBV27 with TRBJ2-7, with 8 bases identical to TRBD1. Material: CD4+ or CD8+ T cells sorted from blood, obtained in a trial of the OX40 agonist ivuxolimab. The sequence was obtained from an adult with an advanced solid tumor such as melanoma, head and neck, liver or kidney cancer. As DNA, the CDR3 is TGTGCCAGCAGCCACAGGGGGTACGGGTACGAGCAGTACTTC. This translates into CASSHRGYGYEQYF.